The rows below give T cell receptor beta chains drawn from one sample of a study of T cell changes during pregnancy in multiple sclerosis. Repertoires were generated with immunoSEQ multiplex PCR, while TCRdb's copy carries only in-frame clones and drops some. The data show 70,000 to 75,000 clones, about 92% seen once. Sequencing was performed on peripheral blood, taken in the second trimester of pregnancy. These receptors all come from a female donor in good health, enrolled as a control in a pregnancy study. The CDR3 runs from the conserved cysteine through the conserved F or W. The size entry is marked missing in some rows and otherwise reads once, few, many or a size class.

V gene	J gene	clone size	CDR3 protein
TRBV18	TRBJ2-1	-	CASSAGTGISYNEQFF
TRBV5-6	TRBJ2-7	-	CASSMRGSYRNEQYF
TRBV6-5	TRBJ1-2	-	CASSYDNTGTYGYTF
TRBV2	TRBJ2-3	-	CASLAGNTDTQYF
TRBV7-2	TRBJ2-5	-	CASSLRHVLQETQYF
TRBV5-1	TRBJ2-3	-	CATTSGGGTSTDTQYF
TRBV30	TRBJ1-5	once	CAWSLGGRGNQPQHF
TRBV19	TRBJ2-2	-	CASRLGTATGELFF
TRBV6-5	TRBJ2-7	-	CASRRGQTYEQYF
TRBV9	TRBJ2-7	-	CASSVERFPSYEQYF
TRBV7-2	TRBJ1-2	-	CASSPGITNYGYTF
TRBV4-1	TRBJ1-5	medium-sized	CASSQDPGNQPQHF
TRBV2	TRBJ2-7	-	CASSGDRGSYEQYF
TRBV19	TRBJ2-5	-	CASSPQRTVKQETQYF
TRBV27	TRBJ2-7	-	CASSLQASYEQYF
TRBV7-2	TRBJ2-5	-	CASSSRVSGGPKLETQYF
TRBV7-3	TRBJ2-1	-	CASSPVPGTTYNEQFF
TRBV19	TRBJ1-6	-	CASSPRGPDSYNSPLHF
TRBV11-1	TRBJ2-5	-	CASSPQDRAETQYF
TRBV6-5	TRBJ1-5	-	CASSSLTRGGGQPQHF
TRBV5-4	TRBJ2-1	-	CASSPSTGLNEQFF
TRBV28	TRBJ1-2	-	CASSGTGIDRSF
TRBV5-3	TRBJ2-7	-	CARSTGTAYEQYF